The clone carrying this TCR beta chain was counted a few times. These data are taken from a study of blood T cell repertoires in COVID-19. The assay was immunoSEQ multiplex PCR, and TCRdb's table has in-frame clones only and misses some. The data contain more than 150,000 clones, 60% to 80% of them singletons. Specimen: peripheral blood. This sequence originates from a woman between 65 and 79 years old with acute or convalescent COVID-19.

The CDR3 loop is CASSFGTRYNEQFF. As DNA, the CDR3 is TGTGCCAGCAGCTTCGGGACTCGATACAATGAGCAGTTCTTC. The chain joins TRBV5-5 to TRBJ2-1; D may be TRBD2 (6 bases). The CDR3 has 14 amino acids. CDR1 and CDR2 (germline): SGHKS, YYEKEE (reference sequence). V was trimmed by 2 bases and J by 4 bases, leaving 10 bases between them.